One and the same sample provided the 21 T cell receptor beta chains below, sequenced in a study of blood T cell repertoires in COVID-19. Clones were read by immunoSEQ multiplex PCR, and TCRdb kept only the in-frame ones, dropping some. The data contain over 90,000 clones, nearly 90% of them seen just once; the ten biggest clones take up 3% to 3.5%. The sample consisted of peripheral blood. All receptors derive from a man aged 45-65 years in a cohort sampled during active COVID-19.

The chain links TRBV18 to TRBJ1-5, with D perhaps matching TRBD1 (5 bases). V gave up 2 bases and J gave up 3 bases, with 14 bases separating them. The CDR3 sequence is 16 residues long. Germline assignment: CDR1 KGHSH and CDR2 LQKENI. The CDR3 DNA reads as TGTGCCAGCTCACCAAATGGAAGGGGTAACAATCAGCCCCAGCATTTT. This translates into CASSPNGRGNNQPQHF.

V usage is TRBV20-1 and J usage is TRBJ2-7; TRBD1 aligns across 7 bases. V dropped 5 bases and J dropped 6; count of bases not matched to a gene: 4. CDR1 DFQATT and CDR2 SNEGSKA come from the germline V gene (reference sequence). This CDR3 has 11 residues. CDR3 amino acids: CSAQTGTEQYV. The CDR3 nucleotides read TGCAGTGCTCAGACAGGGACCGAGCAGTACGTC.

The chain uses TRBV6-2 or TRBV6-3 and TRBJ1-1; D is undetermined. Germline assignment: CDR1 MNHEY and CDR2 SVGEGT. V lost 2 bases, J lost 7 bases, and 11 bases lay in between. The CDR3 sequence is 13 residues long. This CDR3 is CASSYGSRLEAFF. For the CDR3, the DNA is TGTGCCAGCAGTTACGGGAGCCGACTTGAAGCTTTCTTT.

The gene calls are TRBV23-1 and TRBJ1-2; no definite D call. TRBV23-1 is known as an ORF, though its function is uncertain. CDR3 size: 13 residues. V dropped 0 bases and J dropped 6 bases, with 8 bases sitting between them. The CDR3 coding sequence is TGCGCCAGCAGTCAATCGGTGGAGGATGGCTACACCTTC. Protein product: CASSQSVEDGYTF.

The chain recombines TRBV6-2 or TRBV6-3 with TRBJ1-1; TRBD1 matches at 9 bases. Per germline, CDR1 MNHEY and CDR2 SVGEGT. CDR3 length: 18 residues. V was clipped by 2 bases and J by 5 bases; unmatched bases: 15. CDR3 protein: CASSYPGTGTRWGTEAFF. CDR3 nucleotide sequence: TGTGCCAGCAGTTACCCCGGGACAGGGACTCGTTGGGGGACTGAAGCTTTCTTT.

CDR3 loop: CASSSPGQGVSGANVLTF. The CDR3 bases are TGCGCCAGCAGCTCACCGGGACAGGGGGTCTCTGGGGCCAACGTCCTGACTTTC. The gene calls are TRBV5-1 and TRBJ2-6; 11 bases fit TRBD1. J gave up 0 bases and V 3 bases, and 5 bases lay outside the gene matches. The CDR3 has 18 amino acids. Looked up from germline, CDR1 is SGHRS and CDR2 is YFSETQ.

J is TRBJ2-5 and V is TRBV18; 11 bases match TRBD2. Germline V gene data show CDR1 as KGHSH and CDR2 as LQKENI. There are 16 residues in the CDR3. With 3 bases clipped from V and 4 bases from J, the junction kept 7 bases outside the gene matches. The DNA for the CDR3 is TGTGCCAGCTCACCCCTAGCGGGGGGAGTAGCAGAGACCCAGTACTTC. Translation gives CASSPLAGGVAETQYF.

J is TRBJ2-7 and V is TRBV5-4, with D unresolved. Per germline, CDR1 SGHNT and CDR2 YYREEE (reference sequence). The germline V and J ends were trimmed by 0 bases and 7 bases, with 5 bases remaining between them. CDR3 length equals 11 residues. DNA for the CDR3: TGTGCCAGCAGCTTGGCCGGTGAGCAGTACGTC. Translated, it gives CASSLAGEQYV.

This chain joins TRBV14 and TRBJ1-1; D is undetermined. The CDR3 contains 13 residues. The V end lost 3 bases, the J end lost 5 bases, and 10 bases lay between the germline ends. Germline values: CDR1 SGHDN, CDR2 FVKESK. The CDR3 sequence is CASSQQVATEAFF. CDR3 bases: TGTGCCAGCAGCCAGCAGGTTGCGACTGAAGCTTTCTTT.

This chain uses TRBV7-8 with TRBJ1-2; 7 positions agree with TRBD1. This CDR3 is 16 amino acids long. V shed 3 bases, J shed 4 bases, and the junction held 11 bases outside the gene matches. Germline V CDR1 and CDR2: SGHVS, FQNEAQ. CDR3 in DNA: TGTGCCAGCAGCTTGGGGAACAGGGGTTATGGCTATGGCTACACCTTC. Translating gives CASSLGNRGYGYGYTF.

CDR3 loop: CASSPGTGTGANVLTF. The CDR3, as DNA: TGCGCCAGCAGCCCCGGGACAGGGACTGGGGCCAACGTCCTGACTTTC. The V and J genes are TRBV5-1 and TRBJ2-6, with 9 positions matching TRBD1. The germline V gene has CDR1 SGHRS and CDR2 YFSETQ. J was trimmed by 2 bases and V by 4 bases; bases with no gene match: 4. This CDR3 spans 16 amino acids.

The count of this clone is one. The germline gene is not matched at one end of the junction; a read error may be the cause. This sequence joins TRBV3-1 (or the pseudogene TRBV3-2) and TRBJ2-2; 10 bases align to TRBD2. The CDR3 loop spans 15 amino acids. CDR1 is LGHDT and CDR2 is YNNKEL in the germline V gene (reference sequence). Written as DNA, the CDR3 is TGTGCCAGCAGTCAAGCGGGGGGGAGAACCGGGGAGCTGTTTTTT. Translation: CASSQAGGRTGELFF.

This clone has only a few counts. The chain recombines TRBV10-2 with TRBJ1-6; 9 bases line up with TRBD1. CDR3 size: 13 residues. After removal of 10 bases from V and 6 bases from J, the junction contained 4 bases not matched to a gene. Per germline, CDR1 WSHSY and CDR2 SAAADI. Here the CDR3 DNA reads TGCGCCACTCAGGACAGGGGTAATTCACCCCTCCACTTT. Protein: CATQDRGNSPLHF.

This chain links TRBV29-1 with TRBJ1-4, with D unresolved. Germline V gene lookup returns CDR1 SQVTM and CDR2 ANQGSEA. The V and J ends lost 5 bases and 2 bases respectively, with 9 bases between them. CDR3 length: 13 amino acids. Here the CDR3 reads CSVRSMTNEKLFF. In DNA form, the CDR3 reads TGCAGCGTTCGGTCAATGACTAATGAAAAACTGTTTTTT.

The gene calls are TRBV5-1 and TRBJ2-3; D might be TRBD1 (7 bases). Germline V gene data show CDR1 as SGHRS and CDR2 as YFSETQ. This CDR3 is 15 amino acids long. Between the trimmed V and J ends, which lost 4 bases and 6 bases, there was a span of 18 bases. For the CDR3, the DNA is TGCGCCAGCAGCGGAGGACAGGCGGGATGGGATACGCAGTATTTT. Protein sequence: CASSGGQAGWDTQYF.

V usage is TRBV7-9 and J usage is TRBJ2-2, with TRBD1 identical over 9 bases. From germline, CDR1 is SEHNR and CDR2 FQNEAQ (reference sequence). The CDR3 is 16 residues long. V was pared by 5 bases and J by 4 bases, with 8 bases of the junction left unmatched. The CDR3 nucleotides read TGTGCCAGCAGCCTGCGACAGGGGGTTACCACCGGGGAGCTGTTTTTT. Encoded protein: CASSLRQGVTTGELFF.

The rearrangement uses TRBV11-2 and TRBJ2-2; the match to TRBD1 covers 7 bases. Germline V gene lookup returns CDR1 SGHAT and CDR2 FQNNGV. J lost 7 bases, V lost 2 bases, and 7 bases had no gene match. The CDR3 loop spans 15 amino acids. CDR3 residues: CASSLLGQAIGELFF. The CDR3 coding sequence is TGTGCCAGCAGCTTACTAGGACAGGCGATCGGGGAGCTGTTTTTT.

This chain connects TRBV5-4 to TRBJ1-2; TRBD1 is a possible D gene (6 bases). The V end was cut by 4 bases, the J end by 7 bases, with 14 bases between. CDR1 SGHNT and CDR2 YYREEE come from the germline V gene (reference sequence). The CDR3 contains 13 residues. The CDR3 sequence is CASSPTGTVGYTF. The CDR3 region has the DNA TGTGCCAGCAGCCCAACAGGGACGGTTGGCTACACCTTC.

The rearrangement uses TRBV24-1 and TRBJ1-2; D gene unclear. From germline, CDR1 is KGHDR and CDR2 SFDVKD. Trimming removed 4 bases from V and 3 bases from J, with 11 bases in between. The CDR3 length is 14 residues. The CDR3 spells CATSDSAGDYGYTF. CDR3 bases: TGTGCCACCAGTGACTCCGCCGGAGACTATGGCTACACCTTC.

The chain recombines TRBV19 with TRBJ1-3, with D hard to call. V shed 6 bases and J shed 0 bases, with 6 bases lying between them. Looked up from germline, CDR1 is LNHDA and CDR2 is SQIVND (reference sequence). The CDR3 runs to 13 residues. CDR3 region: CASRQNSGNTIYF. The CDR3 region has the DNA TGTGCCAGTAGACAAAACTCTGGAAACACCATATATTTT.

The chain uses TRBV6-5 and TRBJ2-5; TRBD1 agrees at 12 bases. CDR1 and CDR2 (germline): MNHEY, SVGAGI. V lost 6 bases to trimming and J lost 5 bases; unmatched junction nucleotides: 7. This CDR3 has 15 residues. The CDR3, as DNA: TGTGCCAGCAGACAGGGACAGGGGGCTTCGGAGACCCAGTACTTC. It encodes CASRQGQGASETQYF.